These 7 T cell receptor beta chains were all obtained from the same sample, sequenced in a study of response to subunit inactivated influenza vaccine. TCRdb re-analysed the RT-PCR reads in MiXCR, keeping a single row per CDR3 protein. The sample lists hundreds of thousands of distinct CDR3 sequences; 11% to 15% were seen once. The material sequenced was PBMCs from blood, taken less than 15 days before vaccination. The receptors were sampled from a man in his forties or fifties who received an inactivated influenza vaccine.

This clonotype appeared a few times. The chain couples TRBV6-5 to TRBJ1-4, with 9 bases identical to TRBD1. The CDR3 is 18 amino acids. CDR1 is MNHEY, CDR2 SVGAGI, per germline. V shed 4 bases and J 4 bases; nucleotides not matched to a gene: 13. CDR3 region: CASSSKQGAIPLNEKLFF. As DNA, the CDR3 is TGTGCCAGCAGTTCTAAACAGGGGGCCATTCCTCTTAATGAAAAACTGTTTTTT.

This clonotype was observed a handful of times. J is TRBJ2-5 and V is TRBV20-1; maybe TRBD2 (5 bases). CDR1 is DFQATT, CDR2 SNEGSKA, per germline (reference sequence). V gave up 0 bases and J gave up 5 bases, with 19 bases separating them. This CDR3 has 16 residues. CDR3 residues: CSARDHGNIGGETQYF. The CDR3 bases are TGCAGTGCTAGAGATCATGGCAACATCGGCGGGGAGACCCAGTACTTC.

The rearrangement joins TRBV4-3 to TRBJ1-1, with 9 bases that match TRBD1. This CDR3 is 14 amino acids long. J gave up 9 bases and V 3 bases, and 8 bases lay outside the gene matches. Germline V gene sequence: CDR1 LGHNA, CDR2 YSLEER. The CDR3 coding sequence is TGCGCCAGCAGCCAGGGTTACAGGGGGCTTAAAGCTTTCTTT. It encodes CASSQGYRGLKAFF.

This clonotype came up a few times. The rearrangement links TRBV29-1 to TRBJ1-1; a weak D match, TRBD1 (6 bases). Germline V gene data show CDR1 as SQVTM and CDR2 as ANQGSEA. V shed 0 bases and J shed 1 base, with 9 bases lying between them. The CDR3 consists of 14 residues. CDR3 in DNA: TGCAGCGTTGAAGAGACACAGGGGAACACTGAAGCTTTCTTT. Encoded protein: CSVEETQGNTEAFF.

The gene calls are TRBV5-1 and TRBJ2-5, with unresolved D. The germline V and J ends were trimmed by 3 bases and 3 bases, with 15 bases remaining between them. The CDR3 extends over 15 amino acids. CDR1 is SGHRS, CDR2 YFSETQ, per germline. The DNA for the CDR3 is TGCGCCAGCAGCTCCGCCAGGCCACGAGAAGAGACCCAGTACTTC. Translation gives CASSSARPREETQYF.

This clonotype occurred many times. The chain joins TRBV12-3 or TRBV12-4 to TRBJ2-1; 7 bases fit TRBD2. This CDR3 has 16 amino acids. The V gene end was trimmed by 5 bases and the J gene end by 5 bases; junction bases not matched to a gene: 12. The CDR3 is CASSLSSGGVNNEQFF. Here the CDR3 DNA reads TGTGCCAGCAGTCTATCGTCGGGGGGTGTTAACAATGAGCAGTTCTTC.

There are a few counts of this clonotype. The chain recombines TRBV11-1 with TRBJ2-1, with 8 nucleotides matching TRBD2. The germline gives CDR1 SGHAT, CDR2 FQDESV (reference sequence). Trimming removed 2 bases from V and 5 bases from J; junction bases left unmatched: 14. CDR3 size: 18 residues. The chain's CDR3 is CASSLTPGGNQVDNEQFF. The CDR3 DNA is TGTGCCAGCAGCTTAACCCCGGGGGGGAACCAGGTAGACAATGAGCAGTTCTTC.